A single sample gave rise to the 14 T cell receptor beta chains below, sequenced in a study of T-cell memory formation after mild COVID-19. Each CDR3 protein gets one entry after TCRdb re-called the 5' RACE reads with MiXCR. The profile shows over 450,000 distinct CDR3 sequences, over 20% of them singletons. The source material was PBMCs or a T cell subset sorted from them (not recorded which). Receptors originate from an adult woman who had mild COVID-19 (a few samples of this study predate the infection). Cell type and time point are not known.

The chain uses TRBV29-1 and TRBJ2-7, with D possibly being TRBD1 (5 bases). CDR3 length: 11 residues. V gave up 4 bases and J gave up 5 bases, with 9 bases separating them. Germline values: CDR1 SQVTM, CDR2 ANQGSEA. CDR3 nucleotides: TGCAGCGTTGGGCAGGGAAACGAGCAGTACTTC. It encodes CSVGQGNEQYF.

CDR3 coding DNA: TGTGCCACCAGTTTAGGGAGCACAGATACGCAGTATTTT. This encodes CATSLGSTDTQYF. V gene TRBV24-1 combines with J gene TRBJ2-3; D unclear. The length of the CDR3 is 13 residues. Germline V CDR1 and CDR2: KGHDR, SFDVKD. V was trimmed by 6 bases and J by 0 bases, leaving 6 bases between them.

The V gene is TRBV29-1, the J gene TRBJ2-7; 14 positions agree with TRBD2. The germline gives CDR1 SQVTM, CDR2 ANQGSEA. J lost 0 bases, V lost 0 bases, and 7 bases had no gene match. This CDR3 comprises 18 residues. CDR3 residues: CSVEDRTSGGRYSYEQYF. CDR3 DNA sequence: TGCAGCGTTGAAGATCGGACTAGCGGGGGGCGATACTCCTACGAGCAGTACTTC.

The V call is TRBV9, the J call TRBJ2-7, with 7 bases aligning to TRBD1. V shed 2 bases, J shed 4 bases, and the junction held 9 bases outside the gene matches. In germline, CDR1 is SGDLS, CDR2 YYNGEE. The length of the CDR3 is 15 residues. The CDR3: CASSVGTATLYEQYF. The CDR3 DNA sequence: TGTGCCAGCAGCGTCGGGACAGCTACTTTATACGAGCAGTACTTC.

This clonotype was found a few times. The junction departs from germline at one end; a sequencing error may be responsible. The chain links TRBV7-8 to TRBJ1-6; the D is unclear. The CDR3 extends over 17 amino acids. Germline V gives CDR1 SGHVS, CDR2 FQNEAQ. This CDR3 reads CASSLIGSSGYSSPLHF. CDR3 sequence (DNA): TGTGCCAGCAGCTTAATCGGCAGCTCCGGCTATAGTTCACCCCTCCACTTT.

The CDR3 loop is CASSASSSYNEQFF. The CDR3 region has the DNA TGTGCCAGCAGCGCGAGTAGCTCCTACAATGAGCAGTTCTTC. This chain connects TRBV9 to TRBJ2-1; D is uncertain. The length of the CDR3 is 14 residues. The germline V gene has CDR1 SGDLS and CDR2 YYNGEE. V shed 3 bases and J shed 0 bases, with 7 bases lying between them.

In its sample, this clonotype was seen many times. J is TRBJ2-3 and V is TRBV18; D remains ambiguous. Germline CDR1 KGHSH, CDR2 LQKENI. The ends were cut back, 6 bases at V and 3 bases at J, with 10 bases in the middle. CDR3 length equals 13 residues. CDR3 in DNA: TGTGCCAGCTCCCGGACCGGGACAGATACGCAGTATTTT. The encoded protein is CASSRTGTDTQYF.

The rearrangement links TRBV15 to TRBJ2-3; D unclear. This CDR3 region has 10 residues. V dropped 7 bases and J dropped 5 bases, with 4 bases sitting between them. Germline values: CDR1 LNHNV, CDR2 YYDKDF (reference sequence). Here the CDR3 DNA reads TGTGCCACCATGGGAGATACGCAGTATTTT. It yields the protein CATMGDTQYF.

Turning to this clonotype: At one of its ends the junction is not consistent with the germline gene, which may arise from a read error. This chain's CDR3 is CASSLSPNAEAFF. Here the CDR3 DNA reads TGTGCCAGCAGCTTATCCCCGAACGCTGAAGCTTTCTTT. The J gene is TRBJ1-1, the V gene TRBV7-3; no definite D call. The CDR3 has 13 residues. Germline lookup yields CDR1 SGHTA and CDR2 FQGTGA.

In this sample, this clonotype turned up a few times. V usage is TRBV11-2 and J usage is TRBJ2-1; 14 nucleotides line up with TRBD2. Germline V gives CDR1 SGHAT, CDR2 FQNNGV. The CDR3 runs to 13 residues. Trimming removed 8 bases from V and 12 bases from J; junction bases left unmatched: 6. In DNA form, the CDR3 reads TGTGCCAGCGCGGGACTAGCGGGAGAATGGCAGTTCTTC. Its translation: CASAGLAGEWQFF.

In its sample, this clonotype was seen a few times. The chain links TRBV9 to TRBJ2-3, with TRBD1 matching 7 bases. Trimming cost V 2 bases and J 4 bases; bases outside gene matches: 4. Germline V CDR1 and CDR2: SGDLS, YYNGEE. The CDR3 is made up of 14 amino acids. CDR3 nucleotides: TGTGCCAGCAGCGTTGATACAGGGGCAGATACGCAGTATTTT. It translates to CASSVDTGADTQYF.

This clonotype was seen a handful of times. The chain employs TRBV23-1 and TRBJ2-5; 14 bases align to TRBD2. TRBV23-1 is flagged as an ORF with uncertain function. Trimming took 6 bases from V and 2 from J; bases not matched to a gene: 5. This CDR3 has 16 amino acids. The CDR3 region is CASRPRLAGGQETQYF. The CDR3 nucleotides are TGCGCCAGCAGACCCAGACTAGCGGGAGGGCAAGAGACCCAGTACTTC.

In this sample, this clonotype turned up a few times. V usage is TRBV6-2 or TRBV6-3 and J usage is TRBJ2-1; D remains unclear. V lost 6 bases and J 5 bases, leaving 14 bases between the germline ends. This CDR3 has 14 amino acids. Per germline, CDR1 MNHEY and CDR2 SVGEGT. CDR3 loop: CASRVSAGHNEQFF. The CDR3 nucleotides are TGTGCCAGCAGAGTCTCGGCAGGCCACAATGAGCAGTTCTTC.

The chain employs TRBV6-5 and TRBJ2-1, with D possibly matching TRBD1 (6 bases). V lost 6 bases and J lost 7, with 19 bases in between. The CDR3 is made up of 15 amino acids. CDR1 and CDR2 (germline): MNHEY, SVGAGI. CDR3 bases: TGTGCCAGCAGGGCCCGGCAGGGGTCCTTGAATGAGCAGTTCTTC. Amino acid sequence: CASRARQGSLNEQFF.